What follows are 17 T cell receptor beta chains derived from one specimen sequenced in a study of cytomegalovirus exposure and HLA in healthy donors. The table came from immunoSEQ multiplex PCR; TCRdb's copy has only in-frame clones and leaves some out. The data show some 90,000 clones, with approximately 96% seen just once and less than 0.8% held by the top ten. The sample comprised PBMCs. The receptors were gathered from a man aged 18-30 years in good health and CMV-seronegative.

The chain recombines TRBV19 with TRBJ2-3; TRBD2 matches at 12 bases. CDR3 length: 16 residues. Per the germline V gene, CDR1 is LNHDA and CDR2 is SQIVND (reference sequence). Unmatched junction bases numbered 6, after V lost 6 bases and J lost 2 bases. In nucleotides, the CDR3 is TGTGCCAGTAGCCAAAGGACTAGCGGGGACACAGATACGCAGTATTTT. Translation: CASSQRTSGDTDTQYF.

The chain carries TRBV28 and TRBJ2-7; the D is unclear. Germline values: CDR1 MDHEN, CDR2 SYDVKM. Trimming stripped 1 base from V and 5 bases from J, with 6 bases between. The CDR3 totals 12 residues. In DNA form, the CDR3 reads TGTGCCAGCAGTTTATTGAGCCACGAGCAGTACTTC. This codes for CASSLLSHEQYF.

The J gene is TRBJ1-4, the V gene TRBV19, with 10 positions matching TRBD1. The V segment lost 5 bases and the J segment 5 bases; nucleotides outside the gene matches: 14. Germline V gives CDR1 LNHDA, CDR2 SQIVND (reference sequence). The CDR3 loop spans 18 amino acids. CDR3 nucleotides: TGTGCCAGTAGTTCGGCCCTGGGACAGGGGATCGGAAATGAAAAACTGTTTTTT. Residues: CASSSALGQGIGNEKLFF.

The rearrangement uses TRBV19 and TRBJ1-5, with a possible D match to TRBD1 (6 bases). V was shortened by 3 bases and J by 7 bases, with 13 bases between the two germline ends. Per germline, CDR1 LNHDA and CDR2 SQIVND (reference sequence). The CDR3 has 14 amino acids. CDR3 nucleotides: TGTGCCAGTAGTATGGACAGTCTTAGGCAGCCCCAGCATTTT. As protein: CASSMDSLRQPQHF.

The rearrangement joins TRBV6-4 to TRBJ2-2; 8 positions match TRBD2. The CDR3 totals 14 residues. V dropped 6 bases and J dropped 3; count of bases not matched to a gene: 3. Per the germline V gene, CDR1 is MRHNA and CDR2 is SNTAGT. The CDR3: CASRGTRDTGELFF. In DNA form, the CDR3 reads TGTGCCAGCAGAGGGACTAGAGACACCGGGGAGCTGTTTTTT.

This rearrangement joins TRBV28 to TRBJ1-4; 7 bases fit TRBD1. V was clipped by 4 bases and J by 8 bases; unmatched bases: 10. The CDR3 covers 15 residues. Per germline, CDR1 MDHEN and CDR2 SYDVKM. DNA for the CDR3: TGTGCCAGCAGTTCCCCAGGGGGACAAAAAGAAAAACTGTTTTTT. Translation gives CASSSPGGQKEKLFF.

The rearrangement uses TRBV28 and TRBJ2-1; D remains unclear. The V end was cut by 5 bases, the J end by 6 bases, with 5 bases between. The germline CDR1 and CDR2 sequences are MDHEN and SYDVKM. This CDR3 is built from 11 residues. The CDR3 bases are TGTGCCAGCAGTCTTGTCAATGAGCAGTTCTTC. Translation gives CASSLVNEQFF.

The CDR3 DNA sequence: TGTGCCAGCAGCTTAAATGTGATCTGGGAAGGGGCCGGGGAGCTGTTTTTT. It encodes CASSLNVIWEGAGELFF. The chain links TRBV11-3 to TRBJ2-2; a weak D match, TRBD1 (5 bases). V was trimmed by 2 bases and J by 6 bases, leaving 19 bases between them. The CDR3 totals 17 residues. Germline CDR1 is SGHNT and CDR2 is YENEEA. Full variable domain (remainder filled in from reference TRBV11-3 and TRBJ2-2): EAGVVQSPRYKIIEKKQPVAFWCNPISGHNTLYWYLQNLGQGPELLIRYENEEAVDDSQLPKDRFSAERLKGVDSTLKIQPAELGDSAVYLCASSLNVIWEGAGELFFGEGSRLTVL.

The V and J genes are TRBV7-8 and TRBJ2-2, with 7 bases matching TRBD2. V lost 6 bases, J lost 9 bases, and 7 bases stayed unmatched. The CDR3 has 13 amino acids. Germline V gene sequence: CDR1 SGHVS, CDR2 FQNEAQ. For the CDR3, the DNA is TGTGCCAGCAGGGGCGGGAGAAACAGGGAGCTGTTTTTT. This codes for CASRGGRNRELFF.

This chain connects TRBV5-4 to TRBJ2-3; D is perhaps TRBD2 (6 bases). Per germline, CDR1 SGHNT and CDR2 YYREEE (reference sequence). The V gene lost 0 bases and the J gene lost 5 bases, with 16 bases spanning the gap. This CDR3 contains 16 residues. The CDR3 nucleotides are TGTGCCAGCAGCTTGGAGGCACCTGCGGGAAGAGATACGCAGTATTTT. This translates into CASSLEAPAGRDTQYF.

CDR3 bases: TGTGCCAGCAGTTCCGGGACAGGGACCTACGAGCAGTACTTC. Its translation is CASSSGTGTYEQYF. The rearrangement links TRBV5-4 to TRBJ2-7; 9 nucleotides align to TRBD1. V was clipped by 5 bases and J by 2 bases; unmatched bases: 5. This CDR3 has 14 residues. CDR1 SGHNT and CDR2 YYREEE come from the germline V gene (reference sequence).

The rearrangement uses TRBV6-1 and TRBJ1-2; D perhaps matches TRBD1 (5 bases). The CDR3 is 14 residues long. The V gene lost 0 bases and the J gene lost 5 bases, with 10 bases spanning the gap. CDR1 MNHNS and CDR2 SASEGT come from the germline V gene. The CDR3 loop reads CASSEAPGLYGYTF. In DNA form, the CDR3 reads TGTGCCAGCAGTGAAGCACCAGGGCTGTATGGCTACACCTTC.

The V call is TRBV5-4, the J call TRBJ1-1; D perhaps matches TRBD1 (5 bases). The V and J ends lost 4 bases and 2 bases respectively, with 12 bases between them. Germline V lookup: CDR1 SGHNT, CDR2 YYREEE (reference sequence). This CDR3 contains 14 residues. CDR3 DNA: TGTGCCAGCAGCCCCGGACAAGGCAACACTGAAGCTTTCTTT. Amino acid sequence: CASSPGQGNTEAFF.

The chain links TRBV5-1 to TRBJ2-5, with 9 bases that match TRBD2. CDR1 is SGHRS, CDR2 YFSETQ, per germline. CDR3 size: 17 residues. Losses at the gene ends were 3 bases for V and 2 bases for J; bases not matched to a gene: 11. In nucleotides, the CDR3 is TGCGCCAGCAGCTGGTCGGGAGCGGGAGGATCACAAGAGACCCAGTACTTC. Amino acids: CASSWSGAGGSQETQYF.

The chain is built from TRBV9 and TRBJ2-2, with TRBD1 matching over 9 bases. V shed 3 bases and J 6 bases; nucleotides not matched to a gene: 12. This CDR3 has 17 amino acids. The germline V gene encodes CDR1 SGDLS and CDR2 YYNGEE. Here the CDR3 DNA reads TGTGCCAGCAGCGAGGGACAGGGAGTTGCGTTTCCCGGGGAGCTGTTTTTT. Encoded protein: CASSEGQGVAFPGELFF.

V is TRBV10-3 and J is TRBJ2-3; perhaps TRBD2 as D (6 bases). The CDR3 extends over 17 amino acids. The germline V gene has CDR1 ENHRY and CDR2 SYGVKD. V was shortened by 6 bases and J by 3 bases, with 22 bases between the two germline ends. CDR3 nucleotide sequence: TGTGCCATCAGGGGGATATCGGGAGCGTTGAGAACAGATACGCAGTATTTT. It encodes CAIRGISGALRTDTQYF.

The chain links TRBV6-5 to TRBJ1-1, with D possibly TRBD1 on 5 matching bases. This CDR3 is built from 15 residues. The V end lost 4 bases, the J end lost 5 bases, and 17 bases lay between the germline ends. Germline CDR1 and CDR2: MNHEY and SVGAGI. This CDR3 is CASSWIPGTSTEAFF. CDR3 in DNA: TGTGCCAGCAGTTGGATTCCCGGGACTTCGACTGAAGCTTTCTTT.